The 23 T cell receptor beta chains listed next were all sequenced from one sample in a study of T-cell reconstitution after alpha-beta-depleted transplantation in children. It was with unique molecular identifiers that the TCRbeta library was prepared. MiXCR, applied by TCRdb to the PCR reads, yields one record per CDR3 protein. The sample has about 600,000 distinct CDR3 sequences; about 21% are singletons. The sequenced sample was PBMCs, mostly from graft donor cells, obtained 360 days after TCRalphabeta/CD19-depleted stem cell transplant. Receptors were obtained from a boy in the first two years of life who had a stem cell transplant for acute myeloid leukemia, so the T cells may come from the graft donor.

This clonotype was detected ten times or more. The chain is built from TRBV9 and TRBJ2-5; 11 bases fit TRBD2. V was clipped by 3 bases and J by 5 bases; unmatched bases: 0. This CDR3 is built from 13 residues. Germline V gene lookup returns CDR1 SGDLS and CDR2 YYNGEE. The CDR3 region has the DNA TGTGCCAGCAGCGGGACTAGCGGGGAGACCCAGTACTTC. Encoded protein: CASSGTSGETQYF. The variable domain in full, completed from reference TRBV9 and TRBJ2-5, reads DSGVTQTPKHLITATGQRVTLRCSPRSGDLSVYWYQQSLDQGLQFLIQYYNGEERAKGNILERFSAQQFPDLHSELNLSSLELGDSALYFCASSGTSGETQYFGPGTRLLVL.

In its sample, this clonotype was seen a few times. This chain uses TRBV20-1 with TRBJ2-5; TRBD1 might be the D (6 bases). Germline values: CDR1 DFQATT, CDR2 SNEGSKA (reference sequence). There are 14 residues in the CDR3. V was shortened by 4 bases and J by 3 bases, with 15 bases between the two germline ends. CDR3 sequence reads: CSAKKRRTEETQYF. The CDR3 region has the DNA TGCAGTGCTAAAAAGCGCCGGACAGAAGAGACCCAGTACTTC.

CDR3 bases: TGTGCCAGCAGCTTACCGCACACCGGGGAGCTGTTTTTT. Its protein product is CASSLPHTGELFF. The chain employs TRBV7-2 and TRBJ2-2; no definite D call. Per the germline V gene, CDR1 is SGHTA and CDR2 is FQGNSA. Trimming took off 2 bases at V and 3 bases at J, with 4 bases between the two ends. The length of the CDR3 is 13 residues.

The J gene is TRBJ1-1, the V gene TRBV5-6; TRBD1 aligns across 7 bases. The CDR3 is 13 amino acids. Trimming cost V 6 bases and J 1 base; bases outside gene matches: 3. Germline CDR1 is SGHDT and CDR2 is YYEEEE. In DNA, the CDR3 is TGTGCCAGCAAGGGGACAGAGAACACTGAAGCTTTCTTT. This translates into CASKGTENTEAFF.

This clonotype was found many times. The chain combines TRBV28 with TRBJ2-3; D remains ambiguous. The CDR3 covers 12 residues. V shed 2 bases and J shed 9 bases, with 9 bases lying between them. From germline, CDR1 is MDHEN and CDR2 SYDVKM. The CDR3 coding sequence is TGTGCCAGCAGTTTACAGCCGGAAACGCAGTATTTT. Encoded protein: CASSLQPETQYF.

This clonotype was recorded many times. The rearrangement joins TRBV7-2 to TRBJ2-5; 8 bases are shared with TRBD2. CDR1 is SGHTA and CDR2 is FQGNSA in the germline V gene. This CDR3 comprises 16 residues. Trimming at V came to 1 base and at J to 5 bases, leaving 9 bases not matched to a gene. CDR3 protein: CASSLGRRGGTETQYF. The CDR3 coding sequence is TGTGCCAGCAGCTTAGGCCGTCGGGGGGGCACGGAGACCCAGTACTTC.

The chain recombines TRBV28 with TRBJ2-7; 10 positions match TRBD1. The CDR3 spans 12 residues. The V segment lost 5 bases and the J segment 9 bases; nucleotides outside the gene matches: 4. Germline V gene sequence: CDR1 MDHEN, CDR2 SYDVKM. The DNA for the CDR3 is TGTGCCAGCAGTCCCGGACAGGGGGGGCAGTACTTC. Translating gives CASSPGQGGQYF.

This clonotype was detected ten times or more. The rearrangement uses TRBV29-1 and TRBJ2-7, with a tentative D call TRBD1 (6 bases). The CDR3 consists of 14 residues. The V gene lost 6 bases and the J gene lost 0 bases, with 15 bases spanning the gap. The germline gives CDR1 SQVTM, CDR2 ANQGSEA. The CDR3 sequence is CSVKGEFNSYEQYF. CDR3 sequence (DNA): TGCAGCGTAAAGGGGGAGTTCAACTCCTACGAGCAGTACTTC.

In this sample, this clonotype turned up many times. This sequence joins TRBV12-3 or TRBV12-4 and TRBJ2-5, with a weak D call TRBD1 (6 bases). V lost 6 bases to trimming and J lost 5 bases, with 13 bases between them. This CDR3 region has 13 residues. For the CDR3, the DNA is TGTGCCAGCAGCAGGGGAGTGGTGGAGACCCAGTACTTC. Amino acid sequence: CASSRGVVETQYF.

V is TRBV12-3 or TRBV12-4 and J is TRBJ2-1; TRBD2 agrees at 7 bases. Trimming at V came to 3 bases and at J to 8 bases, leaving 10 bases not matched to a gene. The CDR3 extends over 15 amino acids. CDR3 sequence reads: CASSFREVGGDEQFF. The DNA for the CDR3 is TGTGCCAGCAGTTTTCGGGAGGTTGGGGGGGATGAGCAGTTCTTC.

The chain joins TRBV20-1 to TRBJ2-7, with D perhaps matching TRBD2 (6 bases). Germline V gene sequence: CDR1 DFQATT, CDR2 SNEGSKA (reference sequence). The CDR3 covers 13 residues. V was clipped by 3 bases and J by 2 bases, with 11 bases between them. CDR3 in amino acids: CSASSGVAYEQYF. CDR3 nucleotide sequence: TGCAGTGCTAGTTCGGGGGTAGCCTACGAGCAGTACTTC.

The chain uses TRBV21-1 and TRBJ2-7; the table's TRBD1 call for D was not verified on the DNA. TRBV21-1 is described as a pseudogene. The CDR3 is made up of 12 amino acids. CDR3 amino acids: CASRRGRPGQYV. The CDR3 DNA reads TGTGCCAGCAGGAGAGGAAGACCGGGGCAGTACGTC.

In its sample, this clonotype was seen a few times. The chain joins TRBV12-3 or TRBV12-4 to TRBJ2-1, with D tentatively TRBD1 (7 bases). The germline V and J ends were trimmed by 5 bases and 5 bases, with 31 bases remaining between them. The CDR3 spans 20 residues. The CDR3: CASSDYHRGGISTTDNEQFF. The CDR3 nucleotides read TGTGCCAGCAGTGACTATCACAGGGGAGGTATTTCGACGACTGACAATGAGCAGTTCTTC.

This clonotype was seen a few times. The CDR3 DNA sequence: TGCAGTGCTATAGGGGACAGGGTCATAAAGGGCTACACCTTC. Translating it yields CSAIGDRVIKGYTF. The J gene is TRBJ1-2, the V gene TRBV20-1; TRBD1 matches at 9 bases. This CDR3 comprises 14 residues. Per the germline V gene, CDR1 is DFQATT and CDR2 is SNEGSKA (reference sequence). Unmatched junction bases numbered 11, after V lost 4 bases and J lost 8 bases.

As concerns this clonotype: A much larger clone differs by one base, so this may be a read error. The chain has TRBV7-9 and TRBJ2-3; no clear D. This CDR3 is built from 11 residues. The V end lost 5 bases, the J end lost 4 bases, and 4 bases lay between the germline ends. Germline-derived CDR1 and CDR2 are SEHNR and FQNEAQ (reference sequence). The CDR3 spells CASSGPDTQYF. The CDR3 DNA sequence: TGTGCCAGCAGCGGGCCAGATACGCAGTATTTT.

This clonotype has a count of ten or more. J is TRBJ1-5 and V is TRBV6-2 or TRBV6-3; D unresolved. The CDR3 covers 14 residues. The germline V and J ends were trimmed by 4 bases and 4 bases, with 11 bases remaining between them. Looked up from germline, CDR1 is MNHEY and CDR2 is SVGEGT. The CDR3 region is CASSSPTENQPQHF. DNA of the CDR3: TGTGCCAGCAGTTCCCCGACTGAGAATCAGCCCCAGCATTTT.

Points on this clonotype: Being one base from a much bigger clone, this may be a read error. The CDR3 DNA reads as TGCAGCGCTGGTGATGGGTACGAGCAGTACTTC. This codes for CSAGDGYEQYF. This chain joins TRBV29-1 and TRBJ2-7; D unresolved. This CDR3 has 11 amino acids. V lost 7 bases, J lost 4 bases, and 11 bases lay in between. Germline CDR1 is SQVTM and CDR2 is ANQGSEA.

This clonotype appeared many times. This chain links TRBV20-1 with TRBJ2-7; D is unresolved. Germline CDR1 reads DFQATT; CDR2 reads SNEGSKA (reference sequence). V lost 8 bases, J lost 5 bases, and 4 bases lay in between. This CDR3 is built from 8 residues. This CDR3 is CSPHEQYV. The CDR3 DNA is TGCAGTCCCCACGAGCAGTACGTC.

The table lists this clonotype with a few counts. The chain couples TRBV5-1 to TRBJ2-7; D is possibly TRBD1 or TRBD2 (5 bases each). There are 15 residues in the CDR3. Looked up from germline, CDR1 is SGHRS and CDR2 is YFSETQ. Deletions cut 0 bases from V and 3 bases from J, with 13 bases between. CDR3 coding DNA: TGCGCCAGCAGCTTGGCCTCGGGACCGGGCTACGAGCAGTACGTC. Its protein is CASSLASGPGYEQYV.

This clonotype appeared a few times. V is TRBV5-5 and J is TRBJ2-1, with D perhaps TRBD2 (6 bases). Germline CDR1 SGHKS, CDR2 YYEKEE (reference sequence). V lost 5 bases and J lost 7, with 13 bases in between. The CDR3 is 13 amino acids. CDR3 in amino acids: CASSPGEVNEQFF. In DNA, the CDR3 is TGTGCCAGCAGTCCTGGGGAGGTAAATGAGCAGTTCTTC.

The chain carries TRBV20-1 and TRBJ1-2; D remains unclear. The V gene's germline CDR1 is DFQATT and CDR2 SNEGSKA (reference sequence). The CDR3 totals 12 residues. Between the trimmed V and J ends, which lost 6 bases and 2 bases, there was a span of 10 bases. CDR3 DNA sequence: TGCAGTGCCCCGGATCTCAACTATGGCTACACCTTC. Protein sequence: CSAPDLNYGYTF.

Only a few counts were recorded for this clonotype. The CDR3 region is CASSGPNIREQYF. The CDR3 DNA reads TGTGCCAGCAGTGGACCAAACATACGAGAGCAGTACTTC. The rearrangement joins TRBV12-3 or TRBV12-4 to TRBJ2-7; D is uncertain. The CDR3 is 13 residues long. Trimming left V 5 bases short and J 7 bases short, with 15 bases between.

The chain is built from TRBV3-1 and TRBJ2-5, with D possibly being TRBD1 or TRBD2 (5 bases each). CDR1 is LGHDT and CDR2 is YNNKEL in the germline V gene (reference sequence). Between the trimmed V and J ends, which lost 3 bases and 9 bases, there was a span of 8 bases. CDR3 length equals 11 residues. CDR3 in DNA: TGTGCCAGCAGCCAGGTGGGGGCCCAGTACTTC. The encoded protein is CASSQVGAQYF.